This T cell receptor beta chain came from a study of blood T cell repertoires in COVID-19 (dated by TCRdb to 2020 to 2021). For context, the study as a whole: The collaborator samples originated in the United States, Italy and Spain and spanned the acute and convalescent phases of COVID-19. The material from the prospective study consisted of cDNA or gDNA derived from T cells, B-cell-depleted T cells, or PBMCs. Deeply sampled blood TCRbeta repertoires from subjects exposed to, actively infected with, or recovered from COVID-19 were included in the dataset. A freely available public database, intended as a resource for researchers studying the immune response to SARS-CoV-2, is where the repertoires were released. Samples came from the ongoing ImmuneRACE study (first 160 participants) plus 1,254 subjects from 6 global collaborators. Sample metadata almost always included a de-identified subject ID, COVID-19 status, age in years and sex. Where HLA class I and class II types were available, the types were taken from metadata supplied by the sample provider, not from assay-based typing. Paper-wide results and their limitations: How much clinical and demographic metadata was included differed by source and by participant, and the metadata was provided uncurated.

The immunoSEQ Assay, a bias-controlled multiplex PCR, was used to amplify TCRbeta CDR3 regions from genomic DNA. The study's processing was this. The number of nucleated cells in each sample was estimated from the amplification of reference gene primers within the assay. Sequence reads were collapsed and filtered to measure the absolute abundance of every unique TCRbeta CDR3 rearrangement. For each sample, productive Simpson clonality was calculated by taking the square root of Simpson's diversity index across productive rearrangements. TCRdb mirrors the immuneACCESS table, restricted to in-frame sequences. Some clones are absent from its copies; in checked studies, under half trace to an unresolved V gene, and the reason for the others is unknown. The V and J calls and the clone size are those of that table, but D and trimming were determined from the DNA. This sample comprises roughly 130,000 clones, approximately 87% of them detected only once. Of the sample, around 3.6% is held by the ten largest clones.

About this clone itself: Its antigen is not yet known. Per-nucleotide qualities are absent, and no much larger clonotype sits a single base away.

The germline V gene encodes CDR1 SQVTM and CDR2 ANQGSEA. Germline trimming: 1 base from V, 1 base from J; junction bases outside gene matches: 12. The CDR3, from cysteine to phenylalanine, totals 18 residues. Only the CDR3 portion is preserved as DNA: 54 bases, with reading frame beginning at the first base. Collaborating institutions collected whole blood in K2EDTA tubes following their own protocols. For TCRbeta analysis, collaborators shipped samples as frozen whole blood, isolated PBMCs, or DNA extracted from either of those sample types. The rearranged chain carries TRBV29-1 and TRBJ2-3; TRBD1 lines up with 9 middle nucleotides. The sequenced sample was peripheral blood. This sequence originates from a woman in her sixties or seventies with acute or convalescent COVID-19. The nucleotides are TGCAGCGTTGAAGCCCTGGGACAGGGACTTCTGGGCACAGATACGCAGTATTTT. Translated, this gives CSVEALGQGLLGTDTQYF.